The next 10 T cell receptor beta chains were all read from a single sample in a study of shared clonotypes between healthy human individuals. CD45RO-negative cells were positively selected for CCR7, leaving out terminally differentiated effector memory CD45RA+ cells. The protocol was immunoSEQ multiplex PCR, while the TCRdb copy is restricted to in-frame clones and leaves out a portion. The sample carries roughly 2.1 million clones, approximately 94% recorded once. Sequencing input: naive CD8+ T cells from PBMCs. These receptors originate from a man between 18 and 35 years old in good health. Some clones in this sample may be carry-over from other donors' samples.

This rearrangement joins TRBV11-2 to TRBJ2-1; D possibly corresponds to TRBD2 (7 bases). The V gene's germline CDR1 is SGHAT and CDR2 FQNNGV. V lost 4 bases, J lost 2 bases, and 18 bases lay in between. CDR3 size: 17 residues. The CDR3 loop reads CASSSSLGGGTYNEQFF. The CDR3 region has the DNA TGTGCCAGCAGCTCTAGCCTAGGGGGGGGCACCTACAATGAGCAGTTCTTC.

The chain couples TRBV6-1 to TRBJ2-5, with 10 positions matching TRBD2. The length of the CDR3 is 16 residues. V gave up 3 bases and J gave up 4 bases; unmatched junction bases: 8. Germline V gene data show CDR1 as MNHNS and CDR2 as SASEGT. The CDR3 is CASSDLSGRALETQYF. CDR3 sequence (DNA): TGTGCCAGCAGTGACTTGAGCGGGAGGGCGTTAGAGACCCAGTACTTC.

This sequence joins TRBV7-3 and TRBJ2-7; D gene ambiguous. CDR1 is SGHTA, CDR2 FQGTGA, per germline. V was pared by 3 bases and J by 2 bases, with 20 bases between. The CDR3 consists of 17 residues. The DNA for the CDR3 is TGTGCCAGCAGCTTCCCCAGAGGACCCCCTCTACCCTACGAGCAGTACTTC. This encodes CASSFPRGPPLPYEQYF.

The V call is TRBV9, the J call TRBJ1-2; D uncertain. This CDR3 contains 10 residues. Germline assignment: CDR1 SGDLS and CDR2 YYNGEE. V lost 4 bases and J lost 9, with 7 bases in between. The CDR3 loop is CASSPPSYTF. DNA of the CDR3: TGTGCCAGCAGCCCCCCTAGCTACACCTTC.

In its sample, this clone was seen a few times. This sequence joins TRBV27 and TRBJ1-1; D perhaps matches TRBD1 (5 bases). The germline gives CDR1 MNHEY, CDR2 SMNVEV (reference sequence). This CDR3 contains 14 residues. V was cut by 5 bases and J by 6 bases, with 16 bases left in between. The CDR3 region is CASSPPGVGAEAFF. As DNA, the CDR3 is TGTGCCAGCAGTCCCCCGGGGGTGGGCGCTGAAGCTTTCTTT.

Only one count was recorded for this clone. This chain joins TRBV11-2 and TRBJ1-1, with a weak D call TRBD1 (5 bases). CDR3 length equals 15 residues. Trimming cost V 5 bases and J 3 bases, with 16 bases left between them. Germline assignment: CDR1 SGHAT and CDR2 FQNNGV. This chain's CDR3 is CASSHLGGWDTEAFF. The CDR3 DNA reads TGTGCCAGCAGCCACCTTGGGGGTTGGGACACTGAAGCTTTCTTT.

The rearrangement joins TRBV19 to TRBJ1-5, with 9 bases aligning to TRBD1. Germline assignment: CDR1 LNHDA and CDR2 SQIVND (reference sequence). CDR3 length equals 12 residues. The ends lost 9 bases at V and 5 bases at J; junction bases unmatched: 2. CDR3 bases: TGTGCCAGCGACAGGGGGGATCAGCCCCAGCATTTT. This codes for CASDRGDQPQHF.

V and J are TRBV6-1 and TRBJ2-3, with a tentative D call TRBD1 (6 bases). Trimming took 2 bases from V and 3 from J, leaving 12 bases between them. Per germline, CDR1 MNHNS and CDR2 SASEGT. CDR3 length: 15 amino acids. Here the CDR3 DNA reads TGTGCCAGCAGTGAACGGCAGGGGACGACAGATACGCAGTATTTT. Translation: CASSERQGTTDTQYF.

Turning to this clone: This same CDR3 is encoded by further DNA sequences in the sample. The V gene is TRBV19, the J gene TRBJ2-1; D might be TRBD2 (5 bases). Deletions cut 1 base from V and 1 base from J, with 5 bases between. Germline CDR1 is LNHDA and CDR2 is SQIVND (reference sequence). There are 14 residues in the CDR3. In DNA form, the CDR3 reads TGTGCCAGTAGTATAGGCGGGTCCTACAATGAGCAGTTCTTC. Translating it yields CASSIGGSYNEQFF.

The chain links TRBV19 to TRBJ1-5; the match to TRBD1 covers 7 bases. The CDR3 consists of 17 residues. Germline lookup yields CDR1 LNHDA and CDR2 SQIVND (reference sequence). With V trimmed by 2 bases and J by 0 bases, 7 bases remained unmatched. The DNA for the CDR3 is TGTGCCAGTAGTATAATAGGGGACAGTTATAGCAATCAGCCCCAGCATTTT. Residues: CASSIIGDSYSNQPQHF.